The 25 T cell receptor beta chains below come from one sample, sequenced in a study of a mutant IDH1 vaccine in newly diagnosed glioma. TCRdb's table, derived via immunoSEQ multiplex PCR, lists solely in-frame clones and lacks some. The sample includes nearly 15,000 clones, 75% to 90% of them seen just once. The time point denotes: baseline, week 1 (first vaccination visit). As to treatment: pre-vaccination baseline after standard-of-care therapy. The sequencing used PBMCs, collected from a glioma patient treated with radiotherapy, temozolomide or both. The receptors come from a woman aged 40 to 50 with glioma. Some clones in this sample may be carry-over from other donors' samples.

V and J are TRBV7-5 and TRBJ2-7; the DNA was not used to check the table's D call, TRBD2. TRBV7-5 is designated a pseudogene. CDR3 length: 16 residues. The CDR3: CVRSLTRTSGPYEQYF. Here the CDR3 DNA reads TGTGTCAGAAGCCTTACGCGGACTAGCGGCCCCTACGAGCAGTACTTC.

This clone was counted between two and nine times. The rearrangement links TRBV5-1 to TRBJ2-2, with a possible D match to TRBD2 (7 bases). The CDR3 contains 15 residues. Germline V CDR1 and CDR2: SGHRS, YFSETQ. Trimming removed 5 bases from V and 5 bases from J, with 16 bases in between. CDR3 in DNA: TGCGCCAGCAGACCGGAGGGGGGGGCGACCGGGGAGCTGTTTTTT. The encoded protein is CASRPEGGATGELFF.

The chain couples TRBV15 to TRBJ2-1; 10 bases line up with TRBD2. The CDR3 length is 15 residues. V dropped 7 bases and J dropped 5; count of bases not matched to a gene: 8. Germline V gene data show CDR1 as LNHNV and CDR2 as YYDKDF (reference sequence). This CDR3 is CATNPSGRGDNEQFF. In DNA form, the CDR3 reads TGTGCCACCAACCCCAGCGGGAGGGGCGACAATGAGCAGTTCTTC.

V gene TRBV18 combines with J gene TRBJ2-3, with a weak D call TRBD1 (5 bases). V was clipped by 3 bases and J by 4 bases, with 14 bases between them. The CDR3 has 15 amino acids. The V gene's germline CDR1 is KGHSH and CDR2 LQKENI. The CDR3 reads CASSPQGKVPDTQYF. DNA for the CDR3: TGTGCCAGCTCACCCCAGGGAAAGGTACCAGATACGCAGTATTTT.

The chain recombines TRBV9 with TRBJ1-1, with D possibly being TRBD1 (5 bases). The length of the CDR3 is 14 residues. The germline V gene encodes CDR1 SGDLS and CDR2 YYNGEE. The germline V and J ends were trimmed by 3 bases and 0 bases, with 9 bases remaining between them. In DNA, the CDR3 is TGTGCCAGCAGCGCACAGGTAATGAACACTGAAGCTTTCTTT. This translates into CASSAQVMNTEAFF.

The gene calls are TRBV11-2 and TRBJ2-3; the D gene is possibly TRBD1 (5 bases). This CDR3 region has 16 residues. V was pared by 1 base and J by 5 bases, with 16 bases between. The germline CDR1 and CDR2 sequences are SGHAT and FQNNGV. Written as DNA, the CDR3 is TGTGCCAGCAGCTTAGCTGGGGCCGGTTGGGGAGATACGCAGTATTTT. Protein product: CASSLAGAGWGDTQYF.

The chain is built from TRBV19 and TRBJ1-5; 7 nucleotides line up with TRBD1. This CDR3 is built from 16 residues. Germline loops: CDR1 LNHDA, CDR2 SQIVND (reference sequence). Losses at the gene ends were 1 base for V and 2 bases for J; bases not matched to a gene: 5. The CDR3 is CASSIGQGIGNQPQHF. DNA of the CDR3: TGTGCCAGTAGTATAGGACAGGGAATTGGCAATCAGCCCCAGCATTTT.

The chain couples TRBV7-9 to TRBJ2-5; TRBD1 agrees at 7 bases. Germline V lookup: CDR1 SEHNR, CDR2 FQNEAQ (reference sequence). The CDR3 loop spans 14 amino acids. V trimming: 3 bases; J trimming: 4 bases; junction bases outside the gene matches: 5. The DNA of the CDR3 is TGTGCCAGCAGCTTCGACAGGGCTCGAGAGACCCAGTACTTC. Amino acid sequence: CASSFDRARETQYF.

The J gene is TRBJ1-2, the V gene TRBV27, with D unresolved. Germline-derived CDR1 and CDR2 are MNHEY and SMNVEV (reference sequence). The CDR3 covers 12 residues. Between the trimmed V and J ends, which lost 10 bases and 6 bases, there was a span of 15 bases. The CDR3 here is CATKDGVDGYTF. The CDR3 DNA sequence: TGTGCCACCAAAGACGGGGTGGATGGCTACACCTTC.

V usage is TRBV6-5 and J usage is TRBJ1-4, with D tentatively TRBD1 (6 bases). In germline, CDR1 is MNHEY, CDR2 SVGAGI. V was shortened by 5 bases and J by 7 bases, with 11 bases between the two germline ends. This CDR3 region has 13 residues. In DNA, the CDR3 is TGTGCCAGCAGTGCTACAGGGTTTGAAAAACTGTTTTTT. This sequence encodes CASSATGFEKLFF.

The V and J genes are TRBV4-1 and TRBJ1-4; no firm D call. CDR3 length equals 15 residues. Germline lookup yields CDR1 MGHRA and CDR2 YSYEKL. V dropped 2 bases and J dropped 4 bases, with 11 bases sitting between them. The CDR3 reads CASSQYETFNEKLFF. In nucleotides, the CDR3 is TGCGCCAGCAGCCAATACGAGACGTTTAATGAAAAACTGTTTTTT.

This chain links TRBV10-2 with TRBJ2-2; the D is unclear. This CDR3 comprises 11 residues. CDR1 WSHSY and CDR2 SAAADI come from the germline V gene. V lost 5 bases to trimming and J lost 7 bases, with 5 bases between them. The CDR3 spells CASSFGGELFF. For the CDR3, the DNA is TGCGCCAGCAGTTTCGGCGGGGAGCTGTTTTTT.

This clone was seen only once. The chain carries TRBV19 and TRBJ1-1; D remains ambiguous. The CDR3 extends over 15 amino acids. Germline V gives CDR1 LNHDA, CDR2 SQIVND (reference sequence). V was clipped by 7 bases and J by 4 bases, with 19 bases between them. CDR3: CASTIGPREGTEAFF. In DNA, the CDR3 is TGTGCCAGTACCATAGGGCCCCGTGAAGGCACTGAAGCTTTCTTT.

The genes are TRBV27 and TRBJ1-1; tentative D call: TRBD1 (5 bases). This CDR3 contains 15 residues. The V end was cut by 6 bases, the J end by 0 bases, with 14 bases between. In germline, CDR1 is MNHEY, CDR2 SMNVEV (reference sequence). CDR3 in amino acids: CASRAGGVLNTEAFF. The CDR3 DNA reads TGTGCCAGCAGGGCCGGGGGGGTTCTGAACACTGAAGCTTTCTTT.

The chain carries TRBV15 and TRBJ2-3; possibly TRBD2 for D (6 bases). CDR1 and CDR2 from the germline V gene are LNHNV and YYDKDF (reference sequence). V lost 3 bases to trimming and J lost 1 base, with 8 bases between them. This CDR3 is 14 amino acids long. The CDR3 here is CATSSRRGTDTQYF. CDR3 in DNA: TGTGCCACCAGCAGTAGGAGGGGCACAGATACGCAGTATTTT.

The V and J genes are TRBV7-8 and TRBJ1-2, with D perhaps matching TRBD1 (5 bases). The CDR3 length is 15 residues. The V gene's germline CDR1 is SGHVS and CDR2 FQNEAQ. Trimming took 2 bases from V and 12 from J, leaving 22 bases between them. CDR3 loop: CASSLIAAGTPPHTF. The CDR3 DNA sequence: TGTGCCAGCAGCTTAATCGCGGCCGGGACTCCCCCCCACACCTTC.

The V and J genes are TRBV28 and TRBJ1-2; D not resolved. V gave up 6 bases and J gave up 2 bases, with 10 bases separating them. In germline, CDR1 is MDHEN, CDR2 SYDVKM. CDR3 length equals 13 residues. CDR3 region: CASRAAFNYGYTF. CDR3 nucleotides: TGTGCCAGCAGGGCGGCGTTCAACTATGGCTACACCTTC.

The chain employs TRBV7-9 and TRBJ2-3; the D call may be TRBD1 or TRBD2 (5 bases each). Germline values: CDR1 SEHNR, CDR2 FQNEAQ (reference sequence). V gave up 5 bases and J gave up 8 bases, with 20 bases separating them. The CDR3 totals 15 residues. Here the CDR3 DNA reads TGTGCCAGCAGCGTGTGGGGACCATCCCCAGGTACGCAGTATTTT. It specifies CASSVWGPSPGTQYF.

In DNA, the CDR3 is TGCGCCAGCAGCCGAGACATCGGCGCAGATACGCAGTATTTT. Residues: CASSRDIGADTQYF. V gene TRBV5-1 combines with J gene TRBJ2-3, with D unresolved. The CDR3 sequence is 14 residues long. The V end lost 4 bases, the J end lost 4 bases, and 13 bases lay between the germline ends. Germline V gives CDR1 SGHRS, CDR2 YFSETQ.

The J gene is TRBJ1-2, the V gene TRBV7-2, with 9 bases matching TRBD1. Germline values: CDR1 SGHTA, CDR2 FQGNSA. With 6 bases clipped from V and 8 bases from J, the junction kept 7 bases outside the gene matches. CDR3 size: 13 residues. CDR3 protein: CASRLPGQGGYTF. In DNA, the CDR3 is TGTGCCAGCAGGTTACCCGGACAGGGGGGCTACACCTTC.

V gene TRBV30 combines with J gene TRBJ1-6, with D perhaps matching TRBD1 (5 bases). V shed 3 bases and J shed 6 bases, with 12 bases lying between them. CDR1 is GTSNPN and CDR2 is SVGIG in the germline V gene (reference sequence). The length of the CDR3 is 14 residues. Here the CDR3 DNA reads TGTGCCTGGAGCCTTGGGGCTTCTAATTCACCCCTCCACTTT. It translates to CAWSLGASNSPLHF.

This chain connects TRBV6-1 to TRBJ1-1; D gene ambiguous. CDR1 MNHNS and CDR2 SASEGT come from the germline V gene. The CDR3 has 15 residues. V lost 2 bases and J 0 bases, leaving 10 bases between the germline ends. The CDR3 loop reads CASSEYPGMNTEAFF. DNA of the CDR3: TGTGCCAGCAGTGAATATCCCGGTATGAACACTGAAGCTTTCTTT.

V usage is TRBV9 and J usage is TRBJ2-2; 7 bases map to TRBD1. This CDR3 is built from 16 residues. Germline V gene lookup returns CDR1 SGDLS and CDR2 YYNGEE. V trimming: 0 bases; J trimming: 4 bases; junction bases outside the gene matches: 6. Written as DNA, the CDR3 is TGTGCCAGCAGCGTAGATAGGGCAGGGGGCACCGGGGAGCTGTTTTTT. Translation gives CASSVDRAGGTGELFF.

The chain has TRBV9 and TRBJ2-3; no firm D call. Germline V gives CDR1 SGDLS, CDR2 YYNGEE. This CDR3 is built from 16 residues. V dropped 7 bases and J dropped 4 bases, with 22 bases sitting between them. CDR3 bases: TGTGCCAGCGCAGGTGGCTTTAGGGTGACGGCAGATACGCAGTATTTT. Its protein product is CASAGGFRVTADTQYF.

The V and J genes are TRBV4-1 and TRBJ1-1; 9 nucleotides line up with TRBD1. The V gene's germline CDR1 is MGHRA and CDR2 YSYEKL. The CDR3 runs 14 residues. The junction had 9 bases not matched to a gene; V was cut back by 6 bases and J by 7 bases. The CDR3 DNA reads TGCGCCAGCAGTGGTCGGGACAGGGCGATTGAAGCTTTCTTT. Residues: CASSGRDRAIEAFF.